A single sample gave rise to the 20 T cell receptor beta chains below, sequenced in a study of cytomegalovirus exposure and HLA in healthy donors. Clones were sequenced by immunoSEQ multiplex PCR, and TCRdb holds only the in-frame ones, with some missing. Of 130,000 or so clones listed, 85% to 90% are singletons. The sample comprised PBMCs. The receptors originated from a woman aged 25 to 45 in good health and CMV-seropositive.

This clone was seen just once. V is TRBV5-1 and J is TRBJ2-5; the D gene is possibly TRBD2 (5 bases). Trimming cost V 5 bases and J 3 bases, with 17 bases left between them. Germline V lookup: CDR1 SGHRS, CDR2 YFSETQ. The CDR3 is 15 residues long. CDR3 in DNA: TGCGCCAGCAGACTTACCTATAGCGCTGAAGAGACCCAGTACTTC. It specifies CASRLTYSAEETQYF. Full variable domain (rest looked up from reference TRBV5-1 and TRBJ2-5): KAGVTQTPRYLIKTRGQQVTLSCSPISGHRSVSWYQQTPGQGLQFLFEYFSETQRNKGNFPGRFSGRQFSNSRSEMNVSTLELGDSALYLCASRLTYSAEETQYFGPGTRLLVL.

DNA of the CDR3: TGTGCCAGCAGCATTCTAGCGGGGGGGCCTTGTCTATGTGATACGCAGTATTTT. Protein: CASSILAGGPCLCDTQYF. The chain combines TRBV7-2 with TRBJ2-3; TRBD2 matches 12 bases. With 5 bases clipped from V and 6 bases from J, the junction kept 15 bases outside the gene matches. Germline loops: CDR1 SGHTA, CDR2 FQGNSA. This CDR3 spans 18 amino acids.

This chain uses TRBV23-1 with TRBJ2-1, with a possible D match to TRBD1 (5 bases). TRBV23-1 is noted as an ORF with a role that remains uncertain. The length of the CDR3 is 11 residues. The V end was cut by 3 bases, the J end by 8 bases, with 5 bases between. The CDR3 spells CASSHRDEQFF. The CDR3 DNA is TGCGCCAGCAGTCACAGGGATGAGCAGTTCTTC.

The CDR3, as DNA: TGTGCCAGCAATGAGGGACTAGCGGGTGGGGCGGATGAGCAGTTCTTC. Translated: CASNEGLAGGADEQFF. The chain joins TRBV2 to TRBJ2-1; the match to TRBD2 covers 12 bases. The V gene end was trimmed by 7 bases and the J gene end by 8 bases; junction bases not matched to a gene: 12. CDR3 length: 16 residues. Germline V gene lookup returns CDR1 SNHLY and CDR2 FYNNEI.

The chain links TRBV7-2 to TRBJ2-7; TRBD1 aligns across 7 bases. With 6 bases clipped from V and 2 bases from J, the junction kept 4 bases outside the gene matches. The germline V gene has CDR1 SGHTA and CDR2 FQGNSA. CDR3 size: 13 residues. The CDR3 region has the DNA TGTGCCAGCAGTTTCGGACAGGCCTACGAGCAGTACTTC. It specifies CASSFGQAYEQYF.

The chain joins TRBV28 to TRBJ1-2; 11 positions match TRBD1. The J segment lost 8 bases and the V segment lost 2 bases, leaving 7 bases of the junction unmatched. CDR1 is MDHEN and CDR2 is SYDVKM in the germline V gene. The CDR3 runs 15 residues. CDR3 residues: CASSLPGQGAWGYTF. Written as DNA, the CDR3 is TGTGCCAGCAGTTTACCTGGACAGGGGGCTTGGGGCTACACCTTC.

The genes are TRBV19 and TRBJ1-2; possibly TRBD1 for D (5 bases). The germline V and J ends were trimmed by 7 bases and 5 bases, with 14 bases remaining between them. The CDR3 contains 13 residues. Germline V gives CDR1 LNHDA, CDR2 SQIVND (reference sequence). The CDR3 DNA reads TGTGCCAGTACTATGGCAGGGCTATATGGCTACACCTTC. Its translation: CASTMAGLYGYTF.

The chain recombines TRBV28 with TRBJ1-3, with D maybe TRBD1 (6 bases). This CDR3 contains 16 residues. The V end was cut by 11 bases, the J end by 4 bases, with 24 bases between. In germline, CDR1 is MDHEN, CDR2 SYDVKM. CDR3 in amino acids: CASRAPFDRIGNTIYF. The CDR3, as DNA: TGTGCCTCCAGGGCCCCTTTTGACAGGATCGGAAACACCATATATTTT.

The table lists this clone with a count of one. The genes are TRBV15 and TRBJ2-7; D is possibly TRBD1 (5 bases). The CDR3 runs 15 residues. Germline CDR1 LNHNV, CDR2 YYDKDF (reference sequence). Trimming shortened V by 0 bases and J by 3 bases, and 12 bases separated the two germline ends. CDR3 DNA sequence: TGTGCCACCAGCAGAGATACCAGGGTGATCTACGAGCAGTACTTC. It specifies CATSRDTRVIYEQYF. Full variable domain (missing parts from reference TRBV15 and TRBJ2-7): DAMVIQNPRYQVTQFGKPVTLSCSQTLNHNVMYWYQQKSSQAPKLLFHYYDKDFNNEADTPDNFQSRRPNTSFCFLDIRSPGLGDTAMYLCATSRDTRVIYEQYFGPGTRLTVT.

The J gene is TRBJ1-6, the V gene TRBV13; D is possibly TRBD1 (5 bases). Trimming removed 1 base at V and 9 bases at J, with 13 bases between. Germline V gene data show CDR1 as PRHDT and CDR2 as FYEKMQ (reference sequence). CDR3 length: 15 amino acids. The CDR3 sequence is CASSLETGGASPLHF. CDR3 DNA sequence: TGTGCCAGCAGCTTAGAAACGGGGGGAGCTTCACCCCTCCACTTT.

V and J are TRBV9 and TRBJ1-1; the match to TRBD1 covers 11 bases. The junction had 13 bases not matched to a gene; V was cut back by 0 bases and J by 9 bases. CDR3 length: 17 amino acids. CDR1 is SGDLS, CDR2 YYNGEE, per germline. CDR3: CASSVEPLLGTGGKAFF. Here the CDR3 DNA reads TGTGCCAGCAGCGTAGAGCCCCTCCTCGGGACAGGGGGGAAAGCTTTCTTT.

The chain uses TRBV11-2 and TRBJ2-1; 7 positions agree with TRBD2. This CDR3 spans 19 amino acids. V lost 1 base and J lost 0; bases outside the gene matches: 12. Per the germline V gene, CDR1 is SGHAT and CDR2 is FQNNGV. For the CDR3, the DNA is TGTGCCAGCAGCTTAGTGCGGGGAGGGTCCCGTAGCTCCTACAATGAGCAGTTCTTC. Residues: CASSLVRGGSRSSYNEQFF.

The CDR3 protein is CASSQDGTGGFQPQHF. DNA of the CDR3: TGCGCCAGCAGCCAAGATGGGACAGGGGGCTTTCAGCCCCAGCATTTT. J is TRBJ1-5 and V is TRBV4-1; 12 bases match TRBD1. V trimming: 0 bases; J trimming: 6 bases; junction bases outside the gene matches: 3. CDR3 size: 16 residues. Germline CDR1 reads MGHRA; CDR2 reads YSYEKL.

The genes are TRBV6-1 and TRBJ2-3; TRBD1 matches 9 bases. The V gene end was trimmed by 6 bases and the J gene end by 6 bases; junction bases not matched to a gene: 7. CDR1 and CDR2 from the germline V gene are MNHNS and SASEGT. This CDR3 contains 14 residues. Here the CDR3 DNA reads TGTGCCAGCAGGACTGACAGGGGGGGTGATACGCAGTATTTT. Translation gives CASRTDRGGDTQYF.

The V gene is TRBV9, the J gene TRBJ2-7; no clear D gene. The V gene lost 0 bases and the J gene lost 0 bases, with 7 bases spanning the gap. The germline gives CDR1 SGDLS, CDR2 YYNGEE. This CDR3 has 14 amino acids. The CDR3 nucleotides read TGTGCCAGCAGCGTAGACCACATCTCCTACGAGCAGTACTTC. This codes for CASSVDHISYEQYF. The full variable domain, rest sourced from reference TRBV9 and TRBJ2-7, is DSGVTQTPKHLITATGQRVTLRCSPRSGDLSVYWYQQSLDQGLQFLIQYYNGEERAKGNILERFSAQQFPDLHSELNLSSLELGDSALYFCASSVDHISYEQYFGPGTRLTVT.

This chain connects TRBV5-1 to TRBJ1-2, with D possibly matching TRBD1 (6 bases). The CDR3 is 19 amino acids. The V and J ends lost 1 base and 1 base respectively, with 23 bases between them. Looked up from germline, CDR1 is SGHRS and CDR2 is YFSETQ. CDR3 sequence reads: CASSLQALGTPGGNYGYTF. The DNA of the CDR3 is TGCGCCAGCAGCTTGCAGGCCCTCGGGACACCGGGGGGTAACTATGGCTACACCTTC.

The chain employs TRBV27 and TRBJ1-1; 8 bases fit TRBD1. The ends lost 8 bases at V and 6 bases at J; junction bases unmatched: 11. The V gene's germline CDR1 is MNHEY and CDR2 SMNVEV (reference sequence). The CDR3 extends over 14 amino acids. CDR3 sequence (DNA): TGTGCCAGCCGCGGGGGTCAGGGGGCCGCTGAAGCTTTCTTT. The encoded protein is CASRGGQGAAEAFF.

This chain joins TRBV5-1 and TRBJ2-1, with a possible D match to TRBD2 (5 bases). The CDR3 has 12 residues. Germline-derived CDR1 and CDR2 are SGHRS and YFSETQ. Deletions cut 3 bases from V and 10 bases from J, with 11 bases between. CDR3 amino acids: CASSSPWEEQFF. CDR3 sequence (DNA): TGCGCCAGCAGCTCCCCGTGGGAGGAGCAGTTCTTC.

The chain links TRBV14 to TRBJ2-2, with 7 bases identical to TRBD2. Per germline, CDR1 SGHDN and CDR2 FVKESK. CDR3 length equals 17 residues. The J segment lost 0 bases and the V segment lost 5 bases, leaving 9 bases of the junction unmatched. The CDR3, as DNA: TGTGCCAGCAGCAACTTTCGTAGCGGGCCGAACACCGGGGAGCTGTTTTTT. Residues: CASSNFRSGPNTGELFF.

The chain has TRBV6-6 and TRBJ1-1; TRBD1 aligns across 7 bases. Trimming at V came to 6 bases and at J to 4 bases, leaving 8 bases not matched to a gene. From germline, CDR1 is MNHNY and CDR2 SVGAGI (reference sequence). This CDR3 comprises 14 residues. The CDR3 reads CASSTQGKGTEAFF. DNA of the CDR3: TGTGCCAGCAGCACACAGGGGAAGGGCACTGAAGCTTTCTTT.